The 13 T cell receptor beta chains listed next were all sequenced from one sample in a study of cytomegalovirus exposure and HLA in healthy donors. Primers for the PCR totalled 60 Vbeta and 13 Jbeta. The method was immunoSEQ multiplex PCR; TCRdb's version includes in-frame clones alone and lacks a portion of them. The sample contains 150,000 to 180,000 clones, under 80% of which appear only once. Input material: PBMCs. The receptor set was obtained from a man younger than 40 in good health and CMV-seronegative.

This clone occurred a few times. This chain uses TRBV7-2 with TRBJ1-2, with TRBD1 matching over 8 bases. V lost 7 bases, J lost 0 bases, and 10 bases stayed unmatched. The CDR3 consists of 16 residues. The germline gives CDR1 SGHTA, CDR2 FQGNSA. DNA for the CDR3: TGTGCCAGCACCCCAGCCGGGACAGGAGCTAACTATGGCTACACCTTC. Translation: CASTPAGTGANYGYTF.

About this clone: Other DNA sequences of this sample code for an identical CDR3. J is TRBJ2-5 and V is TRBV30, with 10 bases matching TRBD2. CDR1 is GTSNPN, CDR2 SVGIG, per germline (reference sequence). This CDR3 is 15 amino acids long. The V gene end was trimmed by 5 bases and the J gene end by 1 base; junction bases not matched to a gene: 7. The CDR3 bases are TGTGCCTGGGACTCTCTAGCGGGGGCCCAAGAGACCCAGTACTTC. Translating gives CAWDSLAGAQETQYF.

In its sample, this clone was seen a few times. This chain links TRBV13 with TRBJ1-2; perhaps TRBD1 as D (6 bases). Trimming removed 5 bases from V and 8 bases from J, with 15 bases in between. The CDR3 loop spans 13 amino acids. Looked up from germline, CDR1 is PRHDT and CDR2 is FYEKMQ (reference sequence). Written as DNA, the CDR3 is TGTGCCAGCAGCCCGGCGGGGGGCGAGGGCTACACCTTC. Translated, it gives CASSPAGGEGYTF.

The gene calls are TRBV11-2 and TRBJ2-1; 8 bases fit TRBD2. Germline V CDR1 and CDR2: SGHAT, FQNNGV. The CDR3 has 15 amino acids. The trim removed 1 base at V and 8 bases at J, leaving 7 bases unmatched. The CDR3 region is CASSLVSGGADEQFF. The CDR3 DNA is TGTGCCAGCAGCTTAGTATCCGGGGGGGCCGATGAGCAGTTCTTC.

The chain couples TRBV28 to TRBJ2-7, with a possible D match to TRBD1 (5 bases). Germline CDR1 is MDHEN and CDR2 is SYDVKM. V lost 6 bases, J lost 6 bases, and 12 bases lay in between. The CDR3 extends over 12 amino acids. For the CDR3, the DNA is TGTGCCAGCAGGCTAGGGGCCGGCGAGCAGTACTTC. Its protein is CASRLGAGEQYF. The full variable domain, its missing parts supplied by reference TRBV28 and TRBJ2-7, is DVKVTQSSRYLVKRTGEKVFLECVQDMDHENMFWYRQDPGLGLRLIYFSYDVKMKEKGDIPEGYSVSREKKERFSLILESASTNQTSMYLCASRLGAGEQYFGPGTRLTVT.

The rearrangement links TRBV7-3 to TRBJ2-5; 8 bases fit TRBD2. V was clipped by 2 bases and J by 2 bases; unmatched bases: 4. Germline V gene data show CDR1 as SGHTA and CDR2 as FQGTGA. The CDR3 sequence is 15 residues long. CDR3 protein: CASSLFSGTQETQYF. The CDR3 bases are TGTGCCAGCAGCTTATTTAGCGGGACACAAGAGACCCAGTACTTC.

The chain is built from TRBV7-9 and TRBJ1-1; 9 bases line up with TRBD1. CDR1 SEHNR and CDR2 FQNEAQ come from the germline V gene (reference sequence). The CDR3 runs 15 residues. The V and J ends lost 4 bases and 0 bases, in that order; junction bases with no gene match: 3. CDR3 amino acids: CASSSRDRVNTEAFF. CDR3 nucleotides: TGTGCCAGCAGCTCCCGGGACAGGGTGAACACTGAAGCTTTCTTT.

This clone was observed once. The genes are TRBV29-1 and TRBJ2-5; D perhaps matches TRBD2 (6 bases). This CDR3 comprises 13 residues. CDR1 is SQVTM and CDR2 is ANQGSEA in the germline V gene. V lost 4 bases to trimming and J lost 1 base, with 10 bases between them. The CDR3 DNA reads TGCAGCGTTGGGGAGGCCTCCCAAGAGACCCAGTACTTC. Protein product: CSVGEASQETQYF. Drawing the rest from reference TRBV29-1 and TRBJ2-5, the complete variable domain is SAVISQKPSRDICQRGTSLTIQCQVDSQVTMMFWYRQQPGQSLTLIATANQGSEATYESGFVIDKFPISRPNLTFSTLTVSNMSPEDSSIYLCSVGEASQETQYFGPGTRLLVL.

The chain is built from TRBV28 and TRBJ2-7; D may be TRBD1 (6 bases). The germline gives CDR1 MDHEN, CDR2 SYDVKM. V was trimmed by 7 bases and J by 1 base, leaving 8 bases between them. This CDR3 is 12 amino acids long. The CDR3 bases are TGTGCCAGCACCCAGGGGTCCTACGAGCAGTACTTC. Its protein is CASTQGSYEQYF.

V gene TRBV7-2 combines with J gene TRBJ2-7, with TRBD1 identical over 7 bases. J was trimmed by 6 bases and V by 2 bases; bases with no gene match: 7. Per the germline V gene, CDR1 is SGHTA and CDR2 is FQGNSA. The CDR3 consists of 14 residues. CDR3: CASSLQGVDLEQYF. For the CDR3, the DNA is TGTGCCAGCAGCTTACAGGGGGTCGATCTCGAGCAGTACTTC.

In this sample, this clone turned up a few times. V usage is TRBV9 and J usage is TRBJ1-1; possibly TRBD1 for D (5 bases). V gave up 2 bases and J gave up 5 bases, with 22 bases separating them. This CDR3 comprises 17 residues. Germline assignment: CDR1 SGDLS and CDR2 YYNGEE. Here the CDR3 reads CASSVGVGGIGGTEAFF. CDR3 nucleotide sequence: TGTGCCAGCAGCGTGGGGGTCGGGGGAATCGGAGGGACTGAAGCTTTCTTT.

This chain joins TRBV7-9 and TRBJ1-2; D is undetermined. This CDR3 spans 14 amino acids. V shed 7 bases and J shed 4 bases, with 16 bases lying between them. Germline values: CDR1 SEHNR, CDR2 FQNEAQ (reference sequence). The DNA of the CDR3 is TGTGCCAGCACCACGACCGGGTCCCTCTATGGCTACACCTTC. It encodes CASTTTGSLYGYTF.

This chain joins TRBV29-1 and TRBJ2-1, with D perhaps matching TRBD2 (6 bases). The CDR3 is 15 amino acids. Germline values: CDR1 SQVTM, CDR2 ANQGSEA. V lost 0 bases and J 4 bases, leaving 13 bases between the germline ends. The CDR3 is CSVEEVWGEYNEQFF. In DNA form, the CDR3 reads TGCAGCGTTGAAGAAGTATGGGGGGAGTACAATGAGCAGTTCTTC.